Below, 15 T cell receptor beta chains from the same sample are listed, as sequenced in a study of T cell responses to AZD1222 COVID-19 vaccine. The assay was immunoSEQ multiplex PCR, and TCRdb's table has in-frame clones only and misses some. The table includes 90,000 to 150,000 clones, about nine tenths detected once. The material was peripheral blood, obtained on day 0 of AZD1222 vaccination. Source of these receptors: an adult in good health.

This clone was picked up a small number of times. The chain joins TRBV27 to TRBJ2-7; D may be TRBD1 (6 bases). There are 16 residues in the CDR3. V lost 6 bases to trimming and J lost 0 bases, with 18 bases between them. CDR1 MNHEY and CDR2 SMNVEV come from the germline V gene (reference sequence). CDR3 in amino acids: CASSRNPGQGSYEQYF. CDR3 sequence (DNA): TGTGCCAGCAGCCGGAACCCGGGACAAGGCTCCTACGAGCAGTACTTC.

The J gene is TRBJ1-1, the V gene TRBV2; D is possibly TRBD1 (5 bases). The CDR3 has 16 amino acids. CDR1 is SNHLY, CDR2 FYNNEI, per germline. Trimming shortened V by 9 bases and J by 4 bases, and 24 bases separated the two germline ends. The CDR3 DNA is TGTGCCAGGACCAAGGGGCAGGGCGGACGGGGCACTGAAGCTTTCTTT. Translation gives CARTKGQGGRGTEAFF.

The chain joins TRBV6-1 to TRBJ1-3; D unresolved. The ends were cut back, 0 bases at V and 4 bases at J, with 10 bases in the middle. The CDR3 extends over 15 amino acids. Germline V gives CDR1 MNHNS, CDR2 SASEGT. The CDR3 region has the DNA TGTGCCAGCAGTGAAGCTTCGACTCACGGAAACACCATATATTTT. The encoded protein is CASSEASTHGNTIYF.

This clone was seen just once. V is TRBV12-3 or TRBV12-4 and J is TRBJ1-6; a possible D gene is TRBD1 (6 bases). Deletions cut 7 bases from V and 7 bases from J, with 8 bases between. The CDR3 contains 12 residues. In DNA, the CDR3 is TGTGCCAGCACCCAGGGGAATTCACCCCTCCACTTT. It codes for CASTQGNSPLHF.

This chain links TRBV19 with TRBJ1-2, with a possible D match to TRBD1 (5 bases). Trimming shortened V by 6 bases and J by 2 bases, and 16 bases separated the two germline ends. Per germline, CDR1 LNHDA and CDR2 SQIVND (reference sequence). The CDR3 consists of 15 residues. CDR3 protein: CASSPQDGGNYGYTF. DNA of the CDR3: TGTGCCAGTAGCCCCCAAGACGGGGGAAACTATGGCTACACCTTC.

V and J are TRBV25-1 and TRBJ1-1, with 7 bases that match TRBD1. CDR1 is MGHDK, CDR2 SYGVNS, per germline. This CDR3 has 15 residues. Trimming cost V 7 bases and J 5 bases; bases outside gene matches: 13. The DNA for the CDR3 is TGTGCCAGCATACGATCAGGGGGTTCGGAGACTGAAGCTTTCTTT. This gives the protein CASIRSGGSETEAFF.

This chain links TRBV30 with TRBJ1-6, with D maybe TRBD1 (6 bases). The V gene lost 3 bases and the J gene lost 10 bases, with 19 bases spanning the gap. The germline V gene has CDR1 GTSNPN and CDR2 SVGIG (reference sequence). This CDR3 is 15 amino acids long. CDR3 protein: CAWRREGGTESPLHF. The CDR3 bases are TGTGCCTGGAGGAGGGAGGGGGGTACAGAATCACCCCTCCACTTT.

This clone was seen many times. DNA for the CDR3: TGTGCCAGCAGCAACGGGACGGCAACTCACATATGGGTGGATAATGAAAAACTGTTTTTT. It translates to CASSNGTATHIWVDNEKLFF. The rearrangement joins TRBV5-4 to TRBJ1-4, with a tentative D call TRBD1 (5 bases). Germline V gene sequence: CDR1 SGHNT, CDR2 YYREEE (reference sequence). Trimming removed 4 bases from V and 4 bases from J, with 29 bases in between. The CDR3 has 20 residues.

V is TRBV20-1 and J is TRBJ2-1; the D is unclear. This CDR3 contains 13 residues. Trimming pared 3 bases from V and 6 bases from J, leaving 12 bases between. CDR1 is DFQATT and CDR2 is SNEGSKA in the germline V gene (reference sequence). CDR3 residues: CSASGQVRNEQFF. The CDR3 region has the DNA TGCAGTGCTAGTGGTCAGGTTCGCAATGAGCAGTTCTTC.

This clone was counted a single time. V usage is TRBV19 and J usage is TRBJ1-1; 9 bases are shared with TRBD1. CDR1 is LNHDA and CDR2 is SQIVND in the germline V gene (reference sequence). CDR3 length: 16 residues. Unmatched junction bases numbered 10, after V lost 4 bases and J lost 4 bases. In DNA form, the CDR3 reads TGTGCCAGTAGTACCACTCCGGGACAGGGAAGCACTGAAGCTTTCTTT. It is translated as CASSTTPGQGSTEAFF.

This rearrangement joins TRBV2 to TRBJ1-4, with D unresolved. Per germline, CDR1 SNHLY and CDR2 FYNNEI. Trimming removed 7 bases at V and 7 bases at J, with 19 bases between. The CDR3 loop spans 15 amino acids. This CDR3 reads CASMRVLGLIEKLFF. In DNA form, the CDR3 reads TGTGCCAGCATGAGGGTCCTAGGGTTGATTGAAAAACTGTTTTTT.

This rearrangement joins TRBV30 to TRBJ1-1; tentative D call: TRBD1 (6 bases). Trimming removed 3 bases from V and 1 base from J, with 15 bases in between. Germline V gives CDR1 GTSNPN, CDR2 SVGIG (reference sequence). This CDR3 contains 15 residues. Here the CDR3 reads CAWSPFGGPNTEAFF. The CDR3 DNA reads as TGTGCCTGGAGCCCTTTCGGGGGGCCGAACACTGAAGCTTTCTTT.

The chain carries TRBV4-1 and TRBJ1-2; 7 bases align to TRBD1. The CDR3 runs 15 residues. Germline CDR1 is MGHRA and CDR2 is YSYEKL. The trim removed 0 bases at V and 4 bases at J, leaving 5 bases unmatched. The CDR3 region has the DNA TGCGCCAGCAGCCAAGAAGGGACAGCAACCTATGGCTACACCTTC. Amino acid sequence: CASSQEGTATYGYTF.

The chain recombines TRBV5-1 with TRBJ2-3; D is unresolved. V lost 0 bases, J lost 4 bases, and 3 bases lay in between. Germline loops: CDR1 SGHRS, CDR2 YFSETQ. The CDR3 is 12 residues long. This CDR3 reads CASSLEADTQYF. Written as DNA, the CDR3 is TGCGCCAGCAGCTTGGAGGCAGATACGCAGTATTTT.

This CDR3 reads CASSLAGGTVNEQFF. The CDR3 DNA reads TGCGCCAGCAGTCTAGCGGGAGGTACCGTAAATGAGCAGTTCTTC. The chain links TRBV5-1 to TRBJ2-1, with 11 bases that match TRBD2. Germline loops: CDR1 SGHRS, CDR2 YFSETQ. This CDR3 is 15 amino acids long. Losses at the gene ends were 5 bases for V and 7 bases for J; bases not matched to a gene: 8.